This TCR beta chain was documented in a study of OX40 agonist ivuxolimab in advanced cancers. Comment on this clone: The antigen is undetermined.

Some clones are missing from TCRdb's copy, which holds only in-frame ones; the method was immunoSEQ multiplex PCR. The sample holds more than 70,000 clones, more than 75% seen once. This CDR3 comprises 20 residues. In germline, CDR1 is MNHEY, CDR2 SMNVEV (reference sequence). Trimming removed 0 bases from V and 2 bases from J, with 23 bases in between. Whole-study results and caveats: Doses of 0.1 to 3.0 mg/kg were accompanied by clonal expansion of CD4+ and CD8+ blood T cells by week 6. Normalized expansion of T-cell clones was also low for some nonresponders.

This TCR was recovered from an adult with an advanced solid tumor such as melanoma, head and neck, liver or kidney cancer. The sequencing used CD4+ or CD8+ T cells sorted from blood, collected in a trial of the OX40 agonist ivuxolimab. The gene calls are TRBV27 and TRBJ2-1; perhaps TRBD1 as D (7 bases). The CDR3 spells CASSLSGWQGGLPTYNEQFF. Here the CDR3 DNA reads TGTGCCAGCAGTTTATCAGGGTGGCAGGGGGGACTCCCAACCTACAATGAGCAGTTCTTC.